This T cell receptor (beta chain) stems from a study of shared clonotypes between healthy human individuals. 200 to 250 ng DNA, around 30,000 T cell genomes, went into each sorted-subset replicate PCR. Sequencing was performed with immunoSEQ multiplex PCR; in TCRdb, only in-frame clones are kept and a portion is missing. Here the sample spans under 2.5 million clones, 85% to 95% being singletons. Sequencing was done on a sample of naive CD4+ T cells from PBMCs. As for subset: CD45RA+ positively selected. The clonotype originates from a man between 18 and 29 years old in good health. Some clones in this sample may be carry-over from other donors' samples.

CDR3 region: CASSERGVRNTEAFF. As DNA, the CDR3 is TGTGCCAGCAGTGAAAGAGGGGTCCGTAACACTGAAGCTTTCTTT. This chain joins TRBV6-1 and TRBJ1-1; the D gene is possibly TRBD1 (5 bases). Germline V gene sequence: CDR1 MNHNS, CDR2 SASEGT. The CDR3 extends over 15 amino acids. Between the trimmed V and J ends, which lost 2 bases and 2 bases, there was a span of 12 bases.